The 7 T cell receptor beta chains given below trace back to one sample, sequenced in a study of T cell changes during pregnancy in multiple sclerosis. Profiling relied on immunoSEQ multiplex PCR, and the TCRdb table lists in-frame clones only, not all of them. The sample holds around 33,000 clones, roughly 90% seen once. Sequencing was performed on peripheral blood, taken in the third trimester of pregnancy. The source of these receptors is a female donor in good health, enrolled as a control in a pregnancy study.

This clone was detected only once. The chain combines TRBV5-1 with TRBJ2-7, with D possibly TRBD2 on 7 matching bases. V lost 2 bases to trimming and J lost 7 bases, with 19 bases between them. Germline V lookup: CDR1 SGHRS, CDR2 YFSETQ. The length of the CDR3 is 15 residues. DNA for the CDR3: TGCGCCAGCAGCTTCTATGAGGGGGGGACGATGGAGCAGTACTTC. Its translation: CASSFYEGGTMEQYF. Full variable domain (rest looked up from reference TRBV5-1 and TRBJ2-7): KAGVTQTPRYLIKTRGQQVTLSCSPISGHRSVSWYQQTPGQGLQFLFEYFSETQRNKGNFPGRFSGRQFSNSRSEMNVSTLELGDSALYLCASSFYEGGTMEQYFGPGTRLTVT.

The genes are TRBV6-1 and TRBJ1-2; unclear D gene. Germline V gene lookup returns CDR1 MNHNS and CDR2 SASEGT. V shed 4 bases and J shed 3 bases, with 12 bases lying between them. The length of the CDR3 is 14 residues. The CDR3 DNA sequence: TGTGCCAGCAGTGCCGAATACGGTTACTATGGCTACACCTTC. Its protein product is CASSAEYGYYGYTF.

The CDR3 protein is CASSSSPGQGAPLHF. The CDR3 nucleotides are TGTGCCAGCAGCTCCTCCCCGGGACAGGGGGCACCCCTCCACTTT. This chain uses TRBV7-6 with TRBJ1-6, with 11 bases aligning to TRBD1. This CDR3 spans 15 amino acids. The J segment lost 11 bases and the V segment lost 4 bases, leaving 7 bases of the junction unmatched. Germline V gives CDR1 SGHVS, CDR2 FNYEAQ. Full variable domain (missing parts from reference TRBV7-6 and TRBJ1-6): GAGVSQSPRYKVTKRGQDVALRCDPISGHVSLYWYRQALGQGPEFLTYFNYEAQQDKSGLPNDRFSAERPEGSISTLTIQRTEQRDSAMYRCASSSSPGQGAPLHFGNGTRLTVT.

The chain carries TRBV7-8 and TRBJ2-3, with D possibly being TRBD2 (7 bases). V lost 5 bases to trimming and J lost 2 bases, with 29 bases between them. The CDR3 has 20 amino acids. The germline CDR1 and CDR2 sequences are SGHVS and FQNEAQ. CDR3 loop: CASSPLRGGRIEGTTDTQYF. The CDR3 DNA follows: TGTGCCAGCAGCCCTCTAAGGGGGGGGCGAATCGAGGGGACCACAGATACGCAGTATTTT.

The chain has TRBV5-4 and TRBJ1-1, with D possibly being TRBD1 (5 bases). Between the trimmed V and J ends, which lost 1 base and 0 bases, there was a span of 7 bases. CDR3 length: 14 amino acids. The germline gives CDR1 SGHNT, CDR2 YYREEE (reference sequence). DNA of the CDR3: TGTGCCAGCAGCTTGAGGGGAATGAACACTGAAGCTTTCTTT. Its translation is CASSLRGMNTEAFF. Supplemented by reference TRBV5-4 and TRBJ1-1, the full variable domain reads ETGVTQSPTHLIKTRGQQVTLRCSSQSGHNTVSWYQQALGQGPQFIFQYYREEENGRGNFPPRFSGLQFPNYSSELNVNALELDDSALYLCASSLRGMNTEAFFGQGTRLTVV.

V and J are TRBV10-3 and TRBJ2-7; D may be TRBD2 (5 bases). Trimming stripped 6 bases from V and 0 bases from J, with 18 bases between. CDR3 length: 16 amino acids. CDR1 ENHRY and CDR2 SYGVKD come from the germline V gene. The CDR3 nucleotides are TGTGCCATCAGCGAGCGAGAGGGTAGGGACTCCTACGAGCAGTACTTC. Translating gives CAISEREGRDSYEQYF.

This rearrangement joins TRBV19 to TRBJ1-2, with D possibly matching TRBD1 (6 bases). This CDR3 contains 16 residues. V was trimmed by 8 bases and J by 0 bases, leaving 19 bases between them. In germline, CDR1 is LNHDA, CDR2 SQIVND (reference sequence). Written as DNA, the CDR3 is TGTGCCAGTGTCGACGGGGGGGGCCGGACTAACTATGGCTACACCTTC. This encodes CASVDGGGRTNYGYTF. Full variable domain (missing parts from reference TRBV19 and TRBJ1-2): DGGITQSPKYLFRKEGQNVTLSCEQNLNHDAMYWYRQDPGQGLRLIYYSQIVNDFQKGDIAEGYSVSREKKESFPLTVTSAQKNPTAFYLCASVDGGGRTNYGYTFGSGTRLTVV.